The 9 T cell receptor beta chains in this list originate from one sample, sequenced in a study of CD8+ T cells in alopecia areata. Following RNA extraction, reverse transcription yielded cDNA that acted as the sequencing template. Repertoires were generated with immunoSEQ multiplex PCR, while TCRdb's copy carries only in-frame clones and drops some. Counted here are 110,000 to 150,000 clones, roughly half occurring once; the ten biggest clones make up over 0.85%. Sequenced material: CD4+ T cells sorted from blood, taken at week 0. All receptors come from a human donor with alopecia areata.

The chain couples TRBV7-2 to TRBJ2-5; D remains unclear. Germline CDR1 and CDR2: SGHTA and FQGNSA. V was shortened by 4 bases and J by 5 bases, with 5 bases between the two germline ends. The CDR3 has 11 residues. This chain's CDR3 is CASSSSETQYF. As DNA, the CDR3 is TGTGCCAGCAGCTCATCCGAGACCCAGTACTTC.

The chain employs TRBV30 and TRBJ2-5; weak D call: TRBD2 (5 bases). Trimming removed 3 bases from V and 9 bases from J, with 17 bases in between. Germline V gives CDR1 GTSNPN, CDR2 SVGIG (reference sequence). This CDR3 comprises 13 residues. The CDR3 loop reads CAWRGRSSGAQYF. The CDR3, as DNA: TGTGCCTGGAGGGGAAGGTCCTCCGGGGCCCAGTACTTC.

The chain couples TRBV23-1 to TRBJ2-1, with 7 bases fitting TRBD2. TRBV23-1 is treated as an ORF (open reading frame) with a function not yet certain. J lost 0 bases, V lost 7 bases, and 15 bases had no gene match. CDR3 size: 18 residues. The CDR3 nucleotides read TGCGCCAGCACCATCTTTGTTGCTGGCGGGGGCTCCTACAATGAGCAGTTCTTC. Amino acid sequence: CASTIFVAGGGSYNEQFF.

V and J are TRBV19 and TRBJ1-5; tentatively, D is TRBD1 (5 bases). The CDR3 loop spans 15 amino acids. V was cut by 4 bases and J by 4 bases, with 14 bases left in between. Germline V gene sequence: CDR1 LNHDA, CDR2 SQIVND (reference sequence). The CDR3 DNA follows: TGTGCCAGTAGTAACACCGGGACGCAAAATCAGCCCCAGCATTTT. This encodes CASSNTGTQNQPQHF.

The V and J genes are TRBV27 and TRBJ2-5; perhaps D is TRBD1 or TRBD2 (6 bases each). V lost 5 bases to trimming and J lost 4 bases, with 14 bases between them. Germline values: CDR1 MNHEY, CDR2 SMNVEV (reference sequence). The CDR3 is 14 residues long. The DNA for the CDR3 is TGTGCCAGCAGTCCCGAGGGGGGTAGAGAGACCCAGTACTTC. Translated: CASSPEGGRETQYF.

The table lists this clone with a few counts. CDR3 loop: CASSPSPTNALGDTQYF. CDR3 DNA: TGTGCCAGCAGCCCCAGCCCGACGAATGCATTGGGAGATACGCAGTATTTT. The chain has TRBV7-3 and TRBJ2-3; D remains unclear. This CDR3 is built from 17 residues. Trimming left V 5 bases short and J 5 bases short, with 23 bases between. CDR1 and CDR2 (germline): SGHTA, FQGTGA.

The CDR3 nucleotides read TGTGCCAGCAGCCAAGGCGGCGAGCAGTACTTC. This gives the protein CASSQGGEQYF. This chain connects TRBV6-5 to TRBJ2-5; D remains ambiguous. The J call is uncertain, as TRBJ2-7 better fits the DNA end. This CDR3 spans 11 amino acids. Per germline, CDR1 MNHEY and CDR2 SVGAGI.

This clone was found a few times. The genes are TRBV18 and TRBJ1-1; D is possibly TRBD1 (6 bases). CDR3 length: 14 residues. The germline gives CDR1 KGHSH, CDR2 LQKENI. V was shortened by 3 bases and J by 1 base, with 9 bases between the two germline ends. CDR3 in DNA: TGTGCCAGCTCACCCGGACAGACGAACACTGAAGCTTTCTTT. Translating gives CASSPGQTNTEAFF.

The chain couples TRBV9 to TRBJ1-3; 7 nucleotides match TRBD1. Germline-derived CDR1 and CDR2 are SGDLS and YYNGEE. Unmatched junction bases numbered 5, after V lost 3 bases and J lost 2 bases. CDR3 length equals 15 residues. This chain's CDR3 is CASSEVTGPGNTIYF. CDR3 DNA: TGTGCCAGCAGCGAGGTGACAGGGCCTGGAAACACCATATATTTT.